The clone carrying this TCR beta chain was counted a single time. Here immunoSEQ multiplex PCR was the method, and the copy in TCRdb shows in-frame clones only, minus some. The data contain under 300,000 clones, 70% to 90% of them singletons. This entry comes from a study of blood T cell repertoires in COVID-19. For the study at large: The origin of the acute and convalescent COVID-19 samples was the United States, Italy and Spain. Sample material is recorded as cDNA or gDNA derived from T cells, B-cell-depleted T cells, or PBMCs.

This CDR3 comprises 14 residues. Germline CDR1 reads SGHVS; CDR2 reads FQNEAQ. V lost 5 bases to trimming and J lost 3 bases; unmatched junction nucleotides: 7. The chain recombines TRBV7-8 with TRBJ2-7; 7 positions match TRBD1. The sequenced material came from peripheral blood. The receptor comes from a woman aged 70-85 years with acute or convalescent COVID-19. The CDR3 loop is CASSAGTALYEQYF. CDR3 sequence (DNA): TGTGCCAGCAGCGCAGGGACAGCTCTCTACGAGCAGTACTTC.